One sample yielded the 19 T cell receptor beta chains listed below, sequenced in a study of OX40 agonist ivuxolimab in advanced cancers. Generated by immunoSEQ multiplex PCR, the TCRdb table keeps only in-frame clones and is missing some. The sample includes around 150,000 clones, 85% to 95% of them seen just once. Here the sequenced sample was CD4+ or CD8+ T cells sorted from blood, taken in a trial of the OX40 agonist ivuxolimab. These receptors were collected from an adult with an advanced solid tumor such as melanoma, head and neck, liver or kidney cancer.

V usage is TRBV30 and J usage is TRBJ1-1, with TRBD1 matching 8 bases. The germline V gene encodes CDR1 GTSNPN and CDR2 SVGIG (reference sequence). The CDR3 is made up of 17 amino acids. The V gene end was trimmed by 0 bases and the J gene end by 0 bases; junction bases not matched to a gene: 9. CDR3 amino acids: CAWSVGRGPLMNTEAFF. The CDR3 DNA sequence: TGTGCCTGGAGTGTAGGCAGGGGGCCGCTCATGAACACTGAAGCTTTCTTT.

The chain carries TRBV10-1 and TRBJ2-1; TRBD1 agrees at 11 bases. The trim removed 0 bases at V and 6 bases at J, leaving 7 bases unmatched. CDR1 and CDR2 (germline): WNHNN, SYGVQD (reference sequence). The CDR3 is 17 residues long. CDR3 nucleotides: TGCGCCAGCAGTGAGTCGTCGGGGACAGGGGGGCGCAATGAGCAGTTCTTC. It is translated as CASSESSGTGGRNEQFF.

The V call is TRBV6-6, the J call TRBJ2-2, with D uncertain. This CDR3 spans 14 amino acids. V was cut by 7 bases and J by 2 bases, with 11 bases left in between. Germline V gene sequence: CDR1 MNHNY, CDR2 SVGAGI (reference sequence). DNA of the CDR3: TGTGCCAGCACTTCCCGGAAAAACACCGGGGAGCTGTTTTTT. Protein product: CASTSRKNTGELFF.

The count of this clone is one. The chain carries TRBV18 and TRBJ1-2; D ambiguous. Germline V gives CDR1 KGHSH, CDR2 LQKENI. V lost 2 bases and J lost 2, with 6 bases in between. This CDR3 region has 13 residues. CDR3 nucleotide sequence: TGTGCCAGCTCACCATCGGAGAACTATGGCTACACCTTC. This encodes CASSPSENYGYTF.

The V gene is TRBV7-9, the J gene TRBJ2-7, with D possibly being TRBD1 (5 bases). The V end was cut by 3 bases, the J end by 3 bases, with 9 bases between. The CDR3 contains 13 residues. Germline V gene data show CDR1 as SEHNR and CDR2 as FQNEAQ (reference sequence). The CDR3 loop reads CASSFVQGYEQYF. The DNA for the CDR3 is TGTGCCAGCAGCTTCGTCCAGGGCTACGAGCAGTACTTC.

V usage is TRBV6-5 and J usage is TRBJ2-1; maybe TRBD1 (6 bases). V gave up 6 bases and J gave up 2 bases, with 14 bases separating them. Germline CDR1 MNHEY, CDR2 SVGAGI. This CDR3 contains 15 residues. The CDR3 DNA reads TGTGCCAGCAGACAAACGGGACACGCCTACAATGAGCAGTTCTTC. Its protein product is CASRQTGHAYNEQFF.

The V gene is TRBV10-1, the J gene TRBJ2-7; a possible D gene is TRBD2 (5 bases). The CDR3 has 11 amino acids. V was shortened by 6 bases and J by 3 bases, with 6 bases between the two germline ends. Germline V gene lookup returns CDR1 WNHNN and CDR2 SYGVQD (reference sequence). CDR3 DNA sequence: TGCGCCAGCAGCCGGGGCTACGAGCAGTACTTC. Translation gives CASSRGYEQYF.

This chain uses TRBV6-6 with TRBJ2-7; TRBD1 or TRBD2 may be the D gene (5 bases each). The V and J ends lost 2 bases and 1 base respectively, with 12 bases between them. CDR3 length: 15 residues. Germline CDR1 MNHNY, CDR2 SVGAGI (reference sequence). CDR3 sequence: CASSYGRGLSYEQYF. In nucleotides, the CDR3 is TGTGCCAGCAGTTACGGCCGGGGCCTATCCTACGAGCAGTACTTC.

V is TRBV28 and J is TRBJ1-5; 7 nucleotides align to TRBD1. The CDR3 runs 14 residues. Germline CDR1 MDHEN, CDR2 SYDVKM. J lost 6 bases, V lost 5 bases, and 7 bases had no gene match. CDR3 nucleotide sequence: TGTGCCAGCAGTATCGACAGGGTGCCTCAGCCCCAGCATTTT. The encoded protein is CASSIDRVPQPQHF.

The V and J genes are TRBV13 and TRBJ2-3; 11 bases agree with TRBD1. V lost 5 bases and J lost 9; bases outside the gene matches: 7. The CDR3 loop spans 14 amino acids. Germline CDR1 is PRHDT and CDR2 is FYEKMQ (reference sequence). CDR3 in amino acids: CASSIWTGGRTQYF. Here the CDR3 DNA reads TGTGCCAGCAGCATATGGACAGGGGGCAGGACGCAGTATTTT.

The CDR3 DNA is TGTGCCAGCAGCCCTTTCCGGGACCAACCCTACGAGCAGTACTTC. The encoded protein is CASSPFRDQPYEQYF. J is TRBJ2-7 and V is TRBV5-4; perhaps D is TRBD1 or TRBD2 (5 bases each). This CDR3 has 15 amino acids. Germline V lookup: CDR1 SGHNT, CDR2 YYREEE (reference sequence). Between the trimmed V and J ends, which lost 4 bases and 2 bases, there was a span of 16 bases.

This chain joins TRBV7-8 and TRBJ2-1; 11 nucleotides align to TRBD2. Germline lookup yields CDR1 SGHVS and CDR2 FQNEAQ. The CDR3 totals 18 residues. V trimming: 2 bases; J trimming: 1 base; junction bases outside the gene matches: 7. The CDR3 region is CASSLNSLAGGSYNEQFF. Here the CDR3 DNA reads TGTGCCAGCAGCTTAAATTCCCTAGCGGGAGGTTCCTACAATGAGCAGTTCTTC.

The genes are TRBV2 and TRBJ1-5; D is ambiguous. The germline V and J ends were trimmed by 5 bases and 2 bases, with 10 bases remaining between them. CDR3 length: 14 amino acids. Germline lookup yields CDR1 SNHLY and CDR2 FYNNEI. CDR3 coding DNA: TGTGCCAGCAGTACCCGGACGGGCAATCAGCCCCAGCATTTT. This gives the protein CASSTRTGNQPQHF.

The CDR3 nucleotides read TGTGCCACCAAAGGACAGAATAGCAATCAGCCCCAGCATTTT. Translating it yields CATKGQNSNQPQHF. The V and J genes are TRBV18 and TRBJ1-5; perhaps TRBD1 as D (6 bases). The V gene's germline CDR1 is KGHSH and CDR2 LQKENI. The CDR3 loop spans 14 amino acids. V lost 10 bases and J 0 bases, leaving 13 bases between the germline ends. The variable domain in full, with the rest retrieved from reference TRBV18 and TRBJ1-5, is NAGVMQNPRHLVRRRGQEARLRCSPMKGHSHVYWYRQLPEEGLKFMVYLQKENIIDESGMPKERFSAEFPKEGPSILRIQQVVRGDSAAYFCATKGQNSNQPQHFGDGTRLSIL.

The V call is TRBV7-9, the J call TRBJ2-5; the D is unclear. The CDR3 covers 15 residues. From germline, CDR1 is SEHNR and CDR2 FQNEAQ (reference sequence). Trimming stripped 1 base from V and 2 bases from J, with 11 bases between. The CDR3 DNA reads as TGTGCCAGCAGCTTAGTGGGCACCCAACAAGAGACCCAGTACTTC. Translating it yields CASSLVGTQQETQYF.

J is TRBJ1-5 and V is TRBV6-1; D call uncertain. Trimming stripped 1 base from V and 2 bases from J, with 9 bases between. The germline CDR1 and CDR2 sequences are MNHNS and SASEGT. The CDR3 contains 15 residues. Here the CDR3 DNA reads TGTGCCAGCAGTGAAGGGCAGGTCGGCAATCAGCCCCAGCATTTT. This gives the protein CASSEGQVGNQPQHF.

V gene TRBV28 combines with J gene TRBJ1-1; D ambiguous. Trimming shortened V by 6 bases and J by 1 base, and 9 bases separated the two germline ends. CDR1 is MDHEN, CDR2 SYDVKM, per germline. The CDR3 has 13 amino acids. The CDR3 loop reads CASSSGSNTEAFF. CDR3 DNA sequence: TGTGCCAGCAGCTCTGGTTCGAACACTGAAGCTTTCTTT.

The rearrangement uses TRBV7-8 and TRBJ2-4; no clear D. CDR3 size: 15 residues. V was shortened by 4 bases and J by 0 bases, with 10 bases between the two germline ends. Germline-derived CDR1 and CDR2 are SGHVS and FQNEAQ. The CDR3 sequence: CASSSTRLAKNIQYF. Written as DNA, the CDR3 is TGTGCCAGCAGCTCTACTCGGCTAGCCAAAAACATTCAGTACTTC.

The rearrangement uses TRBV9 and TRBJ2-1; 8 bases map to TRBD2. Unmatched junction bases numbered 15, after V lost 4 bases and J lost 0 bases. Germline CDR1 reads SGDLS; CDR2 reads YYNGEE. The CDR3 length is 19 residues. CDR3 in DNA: TGTGCCAGCAGCCCACCAGCGGGGGCCTTTCTTAGCTCCTACAATGAGCAGTTCTTC. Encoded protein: CASSPPAGAFLSSYNEQFF.